This T cell receptor (beta chain) is drawn from a study of shared clonotypes between healthy human individuals. Overall study results and limits: It was the few donors that limited the genetic and exposure-history diversity represented.

This clone appeared a single time. Its antigen remains unknown. Deletions cut 3 bases from V and 8 bases from J, with 11 bases between. In germline, CDR1 is MDHEN, CDR2 SYDVKM. The CDR3 runs to 14 residues. CD45RO negativity and positive selection for CCR7 defined naive CD8 cells, a population that excluded terminally differentiated effector memory CD45RA+ cells. Each subset's genomic DNA was split evenly across several immunoSEQ plates. Produced via immunoSEQ multiplex PCR; TCRdb's table is partial and in-frame only. The profile shows roughly 2.1 million clones, about 93% of them singletons. What was sequenced was naive CD8+ T cells from PBMCs. V and J are TRBV28 and TRBJ1-6, with D unresolved. This receptor was obtained from a man aged 18 to 29 in good health. Some clones in this sample may be carry-over from other donors' samples. As DNA, the CDR3 is TGTGCCAGCAGTTTTGGGGTCGGGGATTCACCCCTCCACTTT. Its protein product is CASSFGVGDSPLHF.